One TCR beta chain is described in this entry. The sample comes from a study of shared T cell receptors in the human thymus. The CDR3 runs 11 residues. Germline V lookup: CDR1 SGHDT, CDR2 YYEEEE. Deletions cut 7 bases from V and 0 bases from J, with 5 bases between. Clones were sequenced by immunoSEQ multiplex PCR, and TCRdb holds only the in-frame ones, with some missing. The sample consists of about 500,000 clones, about 84% of them appearing once. These data were also reused for a study on human thymus T cells. As reported in that work: It was from resections taken during corrective heart surgery that the thymus tissue came. In unrelated individuals, thymic repertoires overlapped highly, according to related research.

Sequencing was done on a sample of thymocytes. The J gene is TRBJ2-7, the V gene TRBV5-6; D not certain. The TCR originated in a boy younger than two with a congenital heart defect. CDR3 protein: CASLRSYEQYF. As DNA, the CDR3 is TGTGCCAGCTTGCGCTCCTACGAGCAGTACTTC.